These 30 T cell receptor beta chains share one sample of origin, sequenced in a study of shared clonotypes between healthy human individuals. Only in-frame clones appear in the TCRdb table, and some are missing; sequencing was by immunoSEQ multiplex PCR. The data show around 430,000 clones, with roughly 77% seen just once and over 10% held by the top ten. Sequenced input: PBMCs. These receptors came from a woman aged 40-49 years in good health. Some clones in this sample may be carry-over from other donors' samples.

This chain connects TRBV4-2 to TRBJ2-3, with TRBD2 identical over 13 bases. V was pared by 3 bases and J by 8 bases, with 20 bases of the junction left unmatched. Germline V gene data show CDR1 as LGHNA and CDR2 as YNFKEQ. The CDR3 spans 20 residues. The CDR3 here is CASSQAPGLAGVGLLGTQYF. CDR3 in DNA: TGTGCCAGCAGCCAGGCCCCCGGACTAGCGGGAGTGGGGCTGTTGGGTACGCAGTATTTT.

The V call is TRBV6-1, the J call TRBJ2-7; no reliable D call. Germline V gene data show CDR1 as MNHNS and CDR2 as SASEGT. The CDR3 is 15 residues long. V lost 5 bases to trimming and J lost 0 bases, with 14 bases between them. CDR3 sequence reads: CASSPFRQSSYEQYF. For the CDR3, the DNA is TGTGCCAGCAGTCCGTTCCGCCAGAGCTCCTACGAGCAGTACTTC.

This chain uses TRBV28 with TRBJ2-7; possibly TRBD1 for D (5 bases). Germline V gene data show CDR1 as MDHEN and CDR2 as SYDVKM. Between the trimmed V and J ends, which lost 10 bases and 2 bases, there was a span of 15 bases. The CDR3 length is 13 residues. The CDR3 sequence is CATRSSGTYEQYF. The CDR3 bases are TGTGCCACACGGAGTTCAGGGACCTACGAGCAGTACTTC.

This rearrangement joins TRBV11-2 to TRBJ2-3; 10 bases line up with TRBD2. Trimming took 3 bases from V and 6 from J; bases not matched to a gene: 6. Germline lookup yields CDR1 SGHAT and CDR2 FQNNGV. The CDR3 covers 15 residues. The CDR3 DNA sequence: TGTGCCAGCAGCTTTCGCGGGACTAGCGCTGATACGCAGTATTTT. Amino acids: CASSFRGTSADTQYF.

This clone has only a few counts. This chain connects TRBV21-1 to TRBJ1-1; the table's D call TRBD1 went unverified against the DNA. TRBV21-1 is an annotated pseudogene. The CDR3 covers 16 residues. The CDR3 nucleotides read TGTGCCAGCAGCAAAGGGTACGCAGGTACCAACACTGAAGCTTTCTTT. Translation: CASSKGYAGTNTEAFF.

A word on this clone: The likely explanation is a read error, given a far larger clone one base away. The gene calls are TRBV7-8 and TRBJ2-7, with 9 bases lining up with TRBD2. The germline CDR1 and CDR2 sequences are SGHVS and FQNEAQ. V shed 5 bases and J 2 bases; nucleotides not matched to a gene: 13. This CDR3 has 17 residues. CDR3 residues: CASSLSRLAATAYEQYF. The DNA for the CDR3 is TGTGCCAGCAGCCTATCCAGACTAGCGGCTACCGCCTACGAGCAGTACTTC.

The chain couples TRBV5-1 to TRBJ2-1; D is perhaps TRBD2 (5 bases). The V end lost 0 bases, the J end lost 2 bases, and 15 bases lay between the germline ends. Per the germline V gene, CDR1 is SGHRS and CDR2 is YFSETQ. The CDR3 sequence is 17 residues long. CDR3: CASSLVAPSGTYNEQFF. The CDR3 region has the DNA TGCGCCAGCAGCTTGGTCGCGCCCAGCGGAACCTACAATGAGCAGTTCTTC.

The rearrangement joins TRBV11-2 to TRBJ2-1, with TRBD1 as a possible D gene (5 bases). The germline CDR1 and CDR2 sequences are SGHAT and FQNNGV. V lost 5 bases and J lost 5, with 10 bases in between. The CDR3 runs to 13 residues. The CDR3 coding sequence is TGTGCCAGCAGCCCGGACACTAACAATGAGCAGTTCTTC. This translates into CASSPDTNNEQFF.

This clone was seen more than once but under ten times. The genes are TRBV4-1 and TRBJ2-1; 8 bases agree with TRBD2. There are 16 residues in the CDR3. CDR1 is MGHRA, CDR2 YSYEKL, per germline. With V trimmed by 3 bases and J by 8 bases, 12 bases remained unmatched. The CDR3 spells CASSQESGSSGDEQFF. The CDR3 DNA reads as TGCGCCAGCAGCCAGGAGAGCGGGAGCTCTGGCGATGAGCAGTTCTTC.

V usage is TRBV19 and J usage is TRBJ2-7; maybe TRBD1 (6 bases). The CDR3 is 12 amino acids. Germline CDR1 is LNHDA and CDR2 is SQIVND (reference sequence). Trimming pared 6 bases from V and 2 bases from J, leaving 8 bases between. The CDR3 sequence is CASSTGTYEQYF. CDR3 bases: TGTGCCAGTAGCACAGGGACCTACGAGCAGTACTTC.

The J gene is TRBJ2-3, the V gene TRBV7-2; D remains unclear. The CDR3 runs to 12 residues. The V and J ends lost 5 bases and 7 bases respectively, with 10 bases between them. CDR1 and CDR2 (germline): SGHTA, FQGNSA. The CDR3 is CASSPRTNTQYF. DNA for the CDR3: TGTGCCAGCAGCCCGAGAACGAATACGCAGTATTTT. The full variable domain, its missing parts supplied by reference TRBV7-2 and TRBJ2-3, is GAGVSQSPSNKVTEKGKDVELRCDPISGHTALYWYRQSLGQGLEFLIYFQGNSAPDKSGLPSDRFSAERTGGSVSTLTIQRTQQEDSAVYLCASSPRTNTQYFGPGTRLTVL.

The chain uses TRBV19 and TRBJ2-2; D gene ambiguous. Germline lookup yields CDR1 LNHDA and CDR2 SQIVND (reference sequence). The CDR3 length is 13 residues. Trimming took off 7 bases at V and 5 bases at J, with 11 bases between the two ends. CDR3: CASKGLRTGELFF. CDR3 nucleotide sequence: TGTGCCAGTAAAGGGCTCAGAACCGGGGAGCTGTTTTTT.

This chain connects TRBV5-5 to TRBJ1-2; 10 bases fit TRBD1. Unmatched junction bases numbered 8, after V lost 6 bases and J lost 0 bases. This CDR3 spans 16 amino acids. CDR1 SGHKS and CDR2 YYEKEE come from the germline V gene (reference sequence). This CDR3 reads CASTQRTGGANYGYTF. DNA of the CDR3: TGTGCCAGCACCCAACGGACAGGGGGAGCTAACTATGGCTACACCTTC.

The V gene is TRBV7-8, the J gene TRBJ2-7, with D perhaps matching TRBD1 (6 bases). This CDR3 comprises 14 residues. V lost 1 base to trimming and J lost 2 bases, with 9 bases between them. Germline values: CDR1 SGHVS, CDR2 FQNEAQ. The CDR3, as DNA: TGTGCCAGCAGCTTAGGCACAGGGACCTACGAGCAGTACTTC. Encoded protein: CASSLGTGTYEQYF.

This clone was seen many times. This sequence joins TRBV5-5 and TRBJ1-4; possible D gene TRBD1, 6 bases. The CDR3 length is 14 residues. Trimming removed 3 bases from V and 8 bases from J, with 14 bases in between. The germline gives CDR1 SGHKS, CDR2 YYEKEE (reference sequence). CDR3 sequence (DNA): TGTGCCAGCAGCTCCACAGGGCACAACGAAAAACTGTTTTTT. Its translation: CASSSTGHNEKLFF.

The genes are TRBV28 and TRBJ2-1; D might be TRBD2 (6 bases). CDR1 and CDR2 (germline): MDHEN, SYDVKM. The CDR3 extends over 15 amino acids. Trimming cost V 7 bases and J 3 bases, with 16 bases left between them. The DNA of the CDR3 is TGTGCCAGCAACCTCCTAGCGACTCGCTACAATGAGCAGTTCTTC. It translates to CASNLLATRYNEQFF. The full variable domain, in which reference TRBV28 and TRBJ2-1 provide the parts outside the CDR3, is DVKVTQSSRYLVKRTGEKVFLECVQDMDHENMFWYRQDPGLGLRLIYFSYDVKMKEKGDIPEGYSVSREKKERFSLILESASTNQTSMYLCASNLLATRYNEQFFGPGTRLTVL.

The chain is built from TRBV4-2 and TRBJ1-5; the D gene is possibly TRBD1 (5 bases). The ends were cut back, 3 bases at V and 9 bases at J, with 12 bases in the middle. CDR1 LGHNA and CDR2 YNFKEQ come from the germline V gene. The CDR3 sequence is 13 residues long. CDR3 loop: CASSQERGWPQHF. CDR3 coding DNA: TGTGCCAGCAGCCAGGAAAGGGGTTGGCCCCAGCATTTT.

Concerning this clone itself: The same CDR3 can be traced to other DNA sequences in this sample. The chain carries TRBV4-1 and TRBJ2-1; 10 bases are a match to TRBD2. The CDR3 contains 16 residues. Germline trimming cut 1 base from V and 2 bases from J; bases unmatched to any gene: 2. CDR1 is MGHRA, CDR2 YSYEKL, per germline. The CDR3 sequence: CASSQVGLAAYNEQFF. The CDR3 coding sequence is TGCGCCAGCAGCCAAGTCGGACTAGCGGCCTACAATGAGCAGTTCTTC.

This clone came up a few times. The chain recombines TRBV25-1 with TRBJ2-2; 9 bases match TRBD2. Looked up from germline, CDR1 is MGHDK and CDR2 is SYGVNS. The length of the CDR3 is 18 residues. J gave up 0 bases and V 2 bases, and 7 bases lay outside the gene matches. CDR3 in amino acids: CASSERSGRPSNTGELFF. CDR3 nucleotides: TGTGCCAGCAGTGAACGGAGCGGGAGGCCTTCGAACACCGGGGAGCTGTTTTTT.

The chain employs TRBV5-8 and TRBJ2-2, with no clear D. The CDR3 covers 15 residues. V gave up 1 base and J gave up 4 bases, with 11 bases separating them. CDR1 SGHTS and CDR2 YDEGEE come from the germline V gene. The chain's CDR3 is CASSLRSVITGELFF. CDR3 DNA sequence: TGTGCCAGCAGCTTGCGATCGGTTATCACCGGGGAGCTGTTTTTT.

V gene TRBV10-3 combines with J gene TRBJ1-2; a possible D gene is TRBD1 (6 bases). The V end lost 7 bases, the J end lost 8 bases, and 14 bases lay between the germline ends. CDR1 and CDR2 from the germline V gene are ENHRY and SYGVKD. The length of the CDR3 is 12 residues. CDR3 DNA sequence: TGTGCCATCACAGGGCAGGGGCACGGCTACACCTTC. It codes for CAITGQGHGYTF.

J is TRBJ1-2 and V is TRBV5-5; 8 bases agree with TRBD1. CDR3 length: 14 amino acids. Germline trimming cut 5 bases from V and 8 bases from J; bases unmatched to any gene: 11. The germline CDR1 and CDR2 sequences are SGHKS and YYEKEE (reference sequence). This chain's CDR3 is CASRTRATGGGYTF. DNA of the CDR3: TGTGCCAGCAGGACCCGGGCTACAGGGGGAGGCTACACCTTC.

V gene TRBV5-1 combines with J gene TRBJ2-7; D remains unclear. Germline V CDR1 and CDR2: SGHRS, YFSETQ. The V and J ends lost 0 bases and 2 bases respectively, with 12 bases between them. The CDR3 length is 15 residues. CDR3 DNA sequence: TGCGCCAGCAGCTTGGGGGTGGCGCCTACCTACGAGCAGTACTTC. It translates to CASSLGVAPTYEQYF.

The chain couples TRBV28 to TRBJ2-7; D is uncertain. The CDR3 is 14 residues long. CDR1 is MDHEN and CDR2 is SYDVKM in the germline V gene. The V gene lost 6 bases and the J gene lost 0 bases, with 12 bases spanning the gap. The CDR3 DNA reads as TGTGCCAGCAGATCGACTCCAGTCTCCTACGAGCAGTACTTC. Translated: CASRSTPVSYEQYF.

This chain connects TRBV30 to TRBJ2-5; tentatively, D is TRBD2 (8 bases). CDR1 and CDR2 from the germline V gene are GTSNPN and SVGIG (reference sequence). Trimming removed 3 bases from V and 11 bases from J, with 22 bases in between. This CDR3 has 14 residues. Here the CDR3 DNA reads TGTGCCTGGAGAACAGGGGCGCGGGAGGACAAGCAGTACTTC. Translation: CAWRTGAREDKQYF. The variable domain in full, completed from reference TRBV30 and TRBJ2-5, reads SQTIHQWPATLVQPVGSPLSLECTVEGTSNPNLYWYRQAAGRGLQLLFYSVGIGQISSEVPQNLSASRPQDRQFILSSKKLLLSDSGFYLCAWRTGAREDKQYFGPGTRLLVL.

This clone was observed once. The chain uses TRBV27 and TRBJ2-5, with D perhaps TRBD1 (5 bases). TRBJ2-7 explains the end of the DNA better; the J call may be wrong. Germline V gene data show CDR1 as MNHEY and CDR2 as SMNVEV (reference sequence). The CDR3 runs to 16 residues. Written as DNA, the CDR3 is TGTGCCAGCAGTCCCCTCGGCAGGGTCAGCTCCTACGAGCAGTACTTC. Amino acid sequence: CASSPLGRVSSYEQYF.

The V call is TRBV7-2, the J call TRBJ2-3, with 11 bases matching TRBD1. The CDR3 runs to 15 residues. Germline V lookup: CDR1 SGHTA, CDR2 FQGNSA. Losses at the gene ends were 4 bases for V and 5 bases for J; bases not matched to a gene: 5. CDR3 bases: TGTGCCAGCAGCTGGGTGGACAGGGGGCAAGATACGCAGTATTTT. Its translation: CASSWVDRGQDTQYF.

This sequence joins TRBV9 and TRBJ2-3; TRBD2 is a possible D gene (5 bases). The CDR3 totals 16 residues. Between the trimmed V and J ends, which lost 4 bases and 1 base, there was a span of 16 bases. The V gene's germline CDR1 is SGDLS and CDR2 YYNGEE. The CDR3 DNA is TGTGCCAGCAGCCCCCTAGGCGGGTCAGGCACAGATACGCAGTATTTT. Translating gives CASSPLGGSGTDTQYF.

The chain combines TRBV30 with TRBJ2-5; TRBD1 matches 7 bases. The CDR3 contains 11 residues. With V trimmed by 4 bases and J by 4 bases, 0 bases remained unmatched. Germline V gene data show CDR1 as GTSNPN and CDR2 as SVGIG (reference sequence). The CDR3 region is CAWTGGETQYF. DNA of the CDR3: TGTGCCTGGACAGGGGGAGAGACCCAGTACTTC.

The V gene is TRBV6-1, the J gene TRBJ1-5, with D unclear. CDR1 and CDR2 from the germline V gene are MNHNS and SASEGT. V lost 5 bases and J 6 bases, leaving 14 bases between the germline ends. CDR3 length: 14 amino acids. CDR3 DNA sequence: TGTGCCAGCAGTCGATCCGGAGCGGGTCAGCCCCAGCATTTT. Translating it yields CASSRSGAGQPQHF.